This passage covers 29 T cell receptor beta chains from one sample sequenced in a study of tumor-infiltrating lymphocytes in localized non-small cell lung cancer. TCRdb keeps only in-frame clones here, not all; method: immunoSEQ multiplex PCR. The table records 15,000 to 20,000 clones, approximately 80% of them present only once. What was sequenced was uninvolved lung tissue not adjacent to the tumor. The receptors stem from a human donor with non-small cell lung cancer.

This clone was counted a single time. The chain uses TRBV7-2 and TRBJ1-5; D is unclear. Germline CDR1 SGHTA, CDR2 FQGNSA. The CDR3 runs to 14 residues. The V end lost 5 bases, the J end lost 1 base, and 9 bases lay between the germline ends. CDR3 in amino acids: CASSLPGSNQPQHF. CDR3 sequence (DNA): TGTGCCAGCAGCCTTCCGGGAAGCAATCAGCCCCAGCATTTT.

This clone has just one count. This chain joins TRBV5-1 and TRBJ2-3; 9 bases line up with TRBD1. V lost 3 bases and J lost 5; bases outside the gene matches: 4. In germline, CDR1 is SGHRS, CDR2 YFSETQ. The CDR3 has 14 residues. The DNA of the CDR3 is TGCGCCAGCAGCTCCGGACAGGGGATAGATACGCAGTATTTT. It specifies CASSSGQGIDTQYF.

This clone was detected only a few times. The chain uses TRBV2 and TRBJ1-4; 7 nucleotides match TRBD1. This CDR3 is built from 13 residues. The junction had 5 bases not matched to a gene; V was cut back by 9 bases and J by 4 bases. Germline CDR1 SNHLY, CDR2 FYNNEI. CDR3 coding DNA: TGTGCCAGTTCGGGACAGTTTAATGAAAAACTGTTTTTT. It translates to CASSGQFNEKLFF.

The chain combines TRBV28 with TRBJ1-1; no clear D. Germline V CDR1 and CDR2: MDHEN, SYDVKM. The CDR3 has 15 residues. Trimming removed 7 bases at V and 0 bases at J, with 15 bases between. CDR3 sequence: CASTSPFKVNTEAFF. CDR3 bases: TGTGCCAGCACCTCACCTTTCAAAGTGAACACTGAAGCTTTCTTT.

The V call is TRBV6-6, the J call TRBJ1-2; unclear D gene. Germline assignment: CDR1 MNHNY and CDR2 SVGAGI (reference sequence). The CDR3 has 13 residues. Trimming left V 5 bases short and J 6 bases short, with 13 bases between. The CDR3 nucleotides read TGTGCCAGCAGTCATAACCGGGGAAATGGCTACACCTTC. Amino acid sequence: CASSHNRGNGYTF.

V usage is TRBV7-2 and J usage is TRBJ1-4; D gene uncertain. This CDR3 contains 13 residues. The V gene's germline CDR1 is SGHTA and CDR2 FQGNSA. The ends were cut back, 5 bases at V and 13 bases at J, with 17 bases in the middle. CDR3 DNA sequence: TGTGCCAGCAGCAAAGGCCCTCCTCAAATACTGTTTTTT. Its translation is CASSKGPPQILFF.

The chain carries TRBV25-1 and TRBJ2-1; 9 bases are shared with TRBD1. CDR3 length: 14 residues. The V segment lost 6 bases and the J segment 2 bases; nucleotides outside the gene matches: 2. Germline values: CDR1 MGHDK, CDR2 SYGVNS. The CDR3 sequence: CASSTGGTYNEQFF. For the CDR3, the DNA is TGTGCCAGCAGCACAGGGGGCACCTACAATGAGCAGTTCTTC.

The genes are TRBV28 and TRBJ1-2; D not resolved. Germline V gene sequence: CDR1 MDHEN, CDR2 SYDVKM. Trimming left V 3 bases short and J 2 bases short, with 13 bases between. The CDR3 is 15 amino acids. The CDR3 spells CASSLEVALNYGYTF. CDR3 sequence (DNA): TGTGCCAGCAGTTTGGAAGTCGCACTAAACTATGGCTACACCTTC.

The V and J genes are TRBV11-3 and TRBJ2-7, with D perhaps TRBD1 (6 bases). V was cut by 1 base and J by 7 bases, with 14 bases left in between. Germline V lookup: CDR1 SGHNT, CDR2 YENEEA. The CDR3 covers 14 residues. The CDR3 region has the DNA TGTGCCAGCAGCTTAGGCAGGGGATCGGGAGAGCAGTACTTC. It is translated as CASSLGRGSGEQYF. The entire variable domain, with the rest obtained from reference TRBV11-3 and TRBJ2-7, is as follows: EAGVVQSPRYKIIEKKQPVAFWCNPISGHNTLYWYLQNLGQGPELLIRYENEEAVDDSQLPKDRFSAERLKGVDSTLKIQPAELGDSAVYLCASSLGRGSGEQYFGPGTRLTVT.

The chain is built from TRBV2 and TRBJ2-7, with 8 bases matching TRBD1. CDR1 is SNHLY and CDR2 is FYNNEI in the germline V gene. V dropped 2 bases and J dropped 2; count of bases not matched to a gene: 2. This CDR3 region has 14 residues. As DNA, the CDR3 is TGTGCCAGCAGTGAATCCAGGGGGCCCTACGAGCAGTACTTC. As protein: CASSESRGPYEQYF.

J is TRBJ1-1 and V is TRBV12-5; D remains ambiguous. V shed 4 bases and J shed 0 bases, with 9 bases lying between them. The CDR3 runs 14 residues. CDR1 is LGHNT, CDR2 FRNRAP, per germline. The CDR3 is CASGSMTLNTEAFF. The CDR3 nucleotides read TGTGCTAGTGGTTCCATGACACTGAACACTGAAGCTTTCTTT.

The CDR3 region has the DNA TGCGCCAGCAGCGAGGGCGGGAGTAATGAGCAGTTCTTC. It codes for CASSEGGSNEQFF. This chain joins TRBV5-1 and TRBJ2-1, with TRBD2 matching 7 bases. In germline, CDR1 is SGHRS, CDR2 YFSETQ. V shed 4 bases and J 7 bases; nucleotides not matched to a gene: 5. This CDR3 has 13 amino acids.

V usage is TRBV29-1 and J usage is TRBJ2-3, with D possibly matching TRBD2 (5 bases). This CDR3 contains 15 residues. The V gene's germline CDR1 is SQVTM and CDR2 ANQGSEA. V was pared by 4 bases and J by 1 base, with 15 bases between. CDR3 DNA sequence: TGCAGCGTTGTACCAGCGGAGGTGGGCACAGATACGCAGTATTTT. As protein: CSVVPAEVGTDTQYF.

This chain connects TRBV28 to TRBJ1-1, with a tentative D call TRBD1 (5 bases). Germline V CDR1 and CDR2: MDHEN, SYDVKM. Trimming took 5 bases from V and 1 from J, leaving 11 bases between them. The CDR3 spans 14 residues. CDR3 DNA sequence: TGTGCCAGCAGTAACGCGGGACCGAACACTGAAGCTTTCTTT. This translates into CASSNAGPNTEAFF.

The rearrangement uses TRBV6-5 and TRBJ2-3; D ambiguous. V gave up 2 bases and J gave up 3 bases, with 6 bases separating them. This CDR3 contains 13 residues. The germline gives CDR1 MNHEY, CDR2 SVGAGI. CDR3 DNA: TGTGCCAGCAGTTACGGCAGTACAGATACGCAGTATTTT. This sequence encodes CASSYGSTDTQYF.

The V gene is TRBV4-1, the J gene TRBJ1-1; D is unresolved. Looked up from germline, CDR1 is MGHRA and CDR2 is YSYEKL. This CDR3 contains 14 residues. V was shortened by 0 bases and J by 1 base, with 6 bases between the two germline ends. CDR3 sequence reads: CASSQDGWNTEAFF. The CDR3, as DNA: TGCGCCAGCAGCCAAGATGGCTGGAACACTGAAGCTTTCTTT.

This chain links TRBV19 with TRBJ2-2; D remains ambiguous. This CDR3 comprises 13 residues. Trimming pared 7 bases from V and 4 bases from J, leaving 10 bases between. The V gene's germline CDR1 is LNHDA and CDR2 SQIVND (reference sequence). CDR3 bases: TGTGCCAGTACCTCAAGAGTCACCGGGGAGCTGTTTTTT. It yields the protein CASTSRVTGELFF.

This rearrangement joins TRBV2 to TRBJ2-7, with 7 bases aligning to TRBD2. V lost 4 bases to trimming and J lost 9 bases; unmatched junction nucleotides: 15. CDR3 length equals 15 residues. Germline V lookup: CDR1 SNHLY, CDR2 FYNNEI. The CDR3: CASSVYSGPLTGQYF. The DNA of the CDR3 is TGTGCCAGCAGTGTTTATAGCGGGCCCCTTACTGGGCAGTACTTC.

The chain recombines TRBV2 with TRBJ1-3; 7 nucleotides align to TRBD1. Trimming removed 6 bases from V and 1 base from J; junction bases left unmatched: 12. Germline values: CDR1 SNHLY, CDR2 FYNNEI. The CDR3 loop spans 17 amino acids. CDR3 bases: TGTGCCAGCAGAGGCGGAGAGGGCAGGGGGTCTGGAAACACCATATATTTT. It translates to CASRGGEGRGSGNTIYF.

The chain has TRBV7-2 and TRBJ2-7; weak D call: TRBD1 (6 bases). The germline CDR1 and CDR2 sequences are SGHTA and FQGNSA. The CDR3 covers 12 residues. V was clipped by 3 bases and J by 3 bases, with 6 bases between them. CDR3 coding DNA: TGTGCCAGCAGCTTGACAGGCTACGAGCAGTACTTC. Its protein is CASSLTGYEQYF.

V is TRBV29-1 and J is TRBJ1-1, with 8 bases that match TRBD1. Trimming took 4 bases from V and 0 from J; bases not matched to a gene: 7. CDR1 is SQVTM and CDR2 is ANQGSEA in the germline V gene. The CDR3 has 15 amino acids. This chain's CDR3 is CSVVGDRTMNTEAFF. The CDR3 DNA reads TGCAGCGTTGTGGGGGACAGGACCATGAACACTGAAGCTTTCTTT.

J is TRBJ1-5 and V is TRBV5-6; TRBD1 might be the D (6 bases). V was trimmed by 0 bases and J by 0 bases, leaving 16 bases between them. This CDR3 is built from 18 residues. Germline-derived CDR1 and CDR2 are SGHDT and YYEEEE. The CDR3 nucleotides are TGTGCCAGCAGCTTGGGGCCCCCGACAGGAGATAGCAATCAGCCCCAGCATTTT. This codes for CASSLGPPTGDSNQPQHF.

This chain connects TRBV4-1 to TRBJ2-5; D possibly corresponds to TRBD2 (5 bases). The CDR3 has 13 amino acids. From germline, CDR1 is MGHRA and CDR2 YSYEKL. Trimming removed 4 bases from V and 2 bases from J, with 8 bases in between. In nucleotides, the CDR3 is TGCGCCAGCAGCCGGACGGGACAAGAGACCCAGTACTTC. Translation gives CASSRTGQETQYF.

The CDR3 region has the DNA TGCAGCGTCTACGGTGTGAATGAGCAGTTCTTC. It translates to CSVYGVNEQFF. V gene TRBV29-1 combines with J gene TRBJ2-1; D is uncertain. This CDR3 is 11 amino acids long. Germline-derived CDR1 and CDR2 are SQVTM and ANQGSEA. V lost 6 bases and J lost 7, with 10 bases in between.

This clone appeared a single time. The J gene is TRBJ2-1, the V gene TRBV10-3, with TRBD2 matching 14 bases. The CDR3 consists of 16 residues. The germline gives CDR1 ENHRY, CDR2 SYGVKD. Trimming removed 4 bases from V and 8 bases from J; junction bases left unmatched: 7. CDR3 sequence: CAISGGTSGSDDEQFF. The CDR3 DNA reads TGTGCCATCAGTGGGGGGACTAGCGGGAGCGACGATGAGCAGTTCTTC.

CDR3 sequence: CASSFSGPSYEQYF. In DNA, the CDR3 is TGTGCCAGCAGTTTCTCCGGGCCCTCCTACGAGCAGTACTTC. The J gene is TRBJ2-7, the V gene TRBV27; D is undetermined. CDR1 and CDR2 from the germline V gene are MNHEY and SMNVEV (reference sequence). This CDR3 comprises 14 residues. V was clipped by 3 bases and J by 0 bases, with 9 bases between them.

This chain joins TRBV2 and TRBJ2-7, with 11 bases aligning to TRBD1. Germline CDR1 SNHLY, CDR2 FYNNEI. V lost 8 bases and J lost 3; bases outside the gene matches: 6. This CDR3 is 14 amino acids long. CDR3 coding DNA: TGTGCCAGCGGTCGGGGACAGGGGGGCTACGAGCAGTACTTC. It specifies CASGRGQGGYEQYF.

This rearrangement joins TRBV5-1 to TRBJ2-5; D is possibly TRBD2 (6 bases). Looked up from germline, CDR1 is SGHRS and CDR2 is YFSETQ. This CDR3 comprises 14 residues. V dropped 0 bases and J dropped 3 bases, with 9 bases sitting between them. The CDR3 reads CASSLGVAEETQYF. The DNA of the CDR3 is TGCGCCAGCAGCTTGGGAGTAGCGGAAGAGACCCAGTACTTC.

This clone has more than one count but fewer than ten. This chain joins TRBV5-6 and TRBJ1-2, with D perhaps TRBD1 (6 bases). CDR1 is SGHDT, CDR2 YYEEEE, per germline. The CDR3 loop spans 13 amino acids. The V and J ends lost 2 bases and 8 bases respectively, with 13 bases between them. The CDR3 DNA reads as TGTGCCAGCAGCTTACCCCAGGGGCACGGCTACACCTTC. It codes for CASSLPQGHGYTF.